The present entry profiles one T cell receptor (beta chain) with its context. Its antigen is not known. The sample belongs to a study of cytomegalovirus exposure and HLA in healthy donors. General observations from the study: Cytomegalovirus-associated TCR beta chains were listed, numbering roughly 150.

The V and J ends lost 3 bases and 4 bases respectively, with 21 bases between them. There are 17 residues in the CDR3. Germline V gives CDR1 LNHDA, CDR2 SQIVND (reference sequence). 60 Vbeta and 13 Jbeta primers were used in PCR. Assay used: immunoSEQ multiplex PCR; TCRdb lists only in-frame clones, some missing. The table shows fewer than 100,000 clones, with 77% occurring only once. The sequencing input was PBMCs. The sequence was collected from a female donor in good health and CMV-seronegative. This chain connects TRBV19 to TRBJ1-2, with a weak D call TRBD1 (5 bases). CDR3 sequence (DNA): TGTGCCAGTAGTATCTCGGGACTCACGGAGACGGGCTATGGCTACACCTTC. As protein: CASSISGLTETGYGYTF.